Below are 28 T cell receptor beta chains sequenced from a single sample in a study of blood T cell repertoires in COVID-19. TCRdb's copy holds only in-frame clones and misses some; the assay was immunoSEQ multiplex PCR. Of 270,000 or so clones listed, 85% to 90% are singletons. The sample was peripheral blood. These receptors all come from a woman aged 30 to 39 with COVID-19, enrolled during active disease.

The V and J genes are TRBV6-5 and TRBJ2-2; D gene uncertain. Germline V lookup: CDR1 MNHEY, CDR2 SVGAGI. This CDR3 is 13 amino acids long. V gave up 6 bases and J gave up 0 bases, with 5 bases separating them. The CDR3 DNA reads as TGTGCCAGCAGAGCCCCGAACACCGGGGAGCTGTTTTTT. It encodes CASRAPNTGELFF.

This chain joins TRBV5-4 and TRBJ2-7; TRBD1 agrees at 10 bases. V shed 4 bases, J shed 5 bases, and the junction held 9 bases outside the gene matches. This CDR3 has 15 residues. Germline V gives CDR1 SGHNT, CDR2 YYREEE (reference sequence). The CDR3 sequence is CASSPETGGLDEQYF. In nucleotides, the CDR3 is TGTGCCAGCAGCCCTGAGACAGGGGGCTTGGACGAGCAGTACTTC.

The V call is TRBV29-1, the J call TRBJ2-7; the D gene is possibly TRBD2 (5 bases). CDR3 length equals 12 residues. Germline V gives CDR1 SQVTM, CDR2 ANQGSEA. Trimming cost V 6 bases and J 0 bases, with 9 bases left between them. This CDR3 reads CSVRGSSYEQYF. The DNA of the CDR3 is TGCAGCGTCCGTGGGAGCTCCTACGAGCAGTACTTC.

This clone has a handful of counts. The chain links TRBV24-1 to TRBJ2-1; TRBD2 matches 7 bases. Germline values: CDR1 KGHDR, CDR2 SFDVKD. V was pared by 4 bases and J by 0 bases, with 8 bases of the junction left unmatched. The CDR3 has 17 residues. CDR3 nucleotides: TGTGCCACCAGTGACCCCAGCGGGACGAGCTCCTACAATGAGCAGTTCTTC. Amino acid sequence: CATSDPSGTSSYNEQFF.

The chain recombines TRBV30 with TRBJ1-3; D not resolved. This CDR3 comprises 13 residues. V was trimmed by 2 bases and J by 0 bases, leaving 5 bases between them. Germline loops: CDR1 GTSNPN, CDR2 SVGIG (reference sequence). The CDR3 sequence is CAWSPSSGNTIYF. DNA for the CDR3: TGTGCCTGGAGTCCCTCCTCTGGAAACACCATATATTTT.

The rearrangement joins TRBV28 to TRBJ2-7; no reliable D call. This CDR3 has 12 amino acids. In germline, CDR1 is MDHEN, CDR2 SYDVKM. V dropped 6 bases and J dropped 5 bases, with 11 bases sitting between them. CDR3 amino acids: CASRFWAHEQYF. CDR3 sequence (DNA): TGTGCCAGCAGGTTCTGGGCGCACGAGCAGTACTTC.

The rearrangement uses TRBV6-5 and TRBJ2-2; 9 nucleotides line up with TRBD2. The CDR3 runs to 16 residues. The junction had 9 bases not matched to a gene; V was cut back by 2 bases and J by 8 bases. CDR1 and CDR2 from the germline V gene are MNHEY and SVGAGI. CDR3 protein: CASSYGLAGGMGELFF. The CDR3 coding sequence is TGTGCCAGCAGTTACGGTCTCGCGGGGGGGATGGGGGAGCTGTTTTTT.

V is TRBV25-1 and J is TRBJ1-5; the D gene is possibly TRBD1 (5 bases). V lost 7 bases to trimming and J lost 0 bases, with 13 bases between them. CDR1 MGHDK and CDR2 SYGVNS come from the germline V gene. The CDR3 contains 15 residues. The CDR3 is CASTAGRDSNQPQHF. The CDR3 bases are TGTGCCAGCACCGCAGGGAGGGATAGCAATCAGCCCCAGCATTTT.

The J gene is TRBJ1-1, the V gene TRBV12-3 or TRBV12-4; no definite D call. Trimming left V 3 bases short and J 7 bases short, with 6 bases between. The CDR3 is 11 residues long. The chain's CDR3 is CASSFRSEAFF. The CDR3 DNA reads TGTGCCAGCAGTTTTCGGAGTGAAGCTTTCTTT.

The chain combines TRBV4-1 with TRBJ1-5; TRBD1 matches 8 bases. The CDR3 length is 16 residues. With V trimmed by 4 bases and J by 8 bases, 13 bases remained unmatched. Germline loops: CDR1 MGHRA, CDR2 YSYEKL. CDR3 sequence (DNA): TGCGCCAGCAGCCCCCGGAACGGCAGGGGGCTTGAGCCCCAGCATTTT. This encodes CASSPRNGRGLEPQHF.

V is TRBV15 and J is TRBJ1-3, with D unresolved. This CDR3 has 17 amino acids. Trimming left V 0 bases short and J 4 bases short, with 16 bases between. Germline lookup yields CDR1 LNHNV and CDR2 YYDKDF (reference sequence). The CDR3 reads CATSRDQLEGFGNTIYF. DNA of the CDR3: TGTGCCACCAGCAGAGATCAGTTGGAGGGTTTCGGAAACACCATATATTTT.

A few counts support this clone. The J gene is TRBJ2-5, the V gene TRBV27; TRBD2 agrees at 9 bases. The germline V gene has CDR1 MNHEY and CDR2 SMNVEV (reference sequence). V was clipped by 5 bases and J by 5 bases; unmatched bases: 12. This CDR3 contains 16 residues. The CDR3 sequence is CASSIRGLASGETQYF. CDR3 coding DNA: TGTGCCAGCAGTATTCGGGGACTAGCTTCGGGGGAGACCCAGTACTTC.

The V call is TRBV4-2, the J call TRBJ1-1; the D is unclear. V was pared by 1 base and J by 5 bases, with 11 bases between. This CDR3 has 14 residues. Germline values: CDR1 LGHNA, CDR2 YNFKEQ. The CDR3 sequence: CASSQVLIGTEAFF. For the CDR3, the DNA is TGTGCCAGCAGCCAAGTCCTTATCGGGACTGAAGCTTTCTTT.

V is TRBV7-8 and J is TRBJ1-1, with a possible D match to TRBD1 (6 bases). CDR3 length: 15 amino acids. Germline V CDR1 and CDR2: SGHVS, FQNEAQ. V was shortened by 4 bases and J by 2 bases, with 14 bases between the two germline ends. Here the CDR3 reads CASSSLLTGNTEAFF. In DNA, the CDR3 is TGTGCCAGCAGCTCATTACTGACAGGTAACACTGAAGCTTTCTTT. The complete variable domain, with remaining parts taken from reference TRBV7-8 and TRBJ1-1, reads GAGVSQSPRYKVAKRGQDVALRCDPISGHVSLFWYQQALGQGPEFLTYFQNEAQLDKSGLPSDRFFAERPEGSVSTLKIQRTQQEDSAVYLCASSSLLTGNTEAFFGQGTRLTVV.

The CDR3 here is CASSVDYSGGATEAFF. The CDR3 nucleotides read TGTGCCAGCAGCGTAGATTATTCGGGGGGAGCCACTGAAGCTTTCTTT. This chain connects TRBV9 to TRBJ1-1, with D perhaps matching TRBD1 (5 bases). This CDR3 contains 16 residues. V lost 0 bases to trimming and J lost 4 bases, with 16 bases between them. Germline V gene lookup returns CDR1 SGDLS and CDR2 YYNGEE.

The chain links TRBV19 to TRBJ2-1, with D perhaps matching TRBD2 (6 bases). This CDR3 contains 18 residues. V lost 3 bases, J lost 0 bases, and 18 bases lay in between. Germline loops: CDR1 LNHDA, CDR2 SQIVND (reference sequence). CDR3 sequence reads: CASSIGVSAGYSYNEQFF. In DNA, the CDR3 is TGTGCCAGTAGTATCGGGGTCTCTGCGGGGTACTCCTACAATGAGCAGTTCTTC.

This chain connects TRBV6-5 to TRBJ1-2; 7 bases line up with TRBD1. J lost 4 bases, V lost 6 bases, and 11 bases had no gene match. The CDR3 covers 15 residues. In germline, CDR1 is MNHEY, CDR2 SVGAGI. The CDR3 spells CASRFDRGQAYGYTF. The CDR3 region has the DNA TGTGCCAGCAGGTTCGACCGAGGACAGGCCTATGGCTACACCTTC.

The chain links TRBV2 to TRBJ2-7; D is unresolved. V dropped 4 bases and J dropped 4 bases, with 5 bases sitting between them. The CDR3 has 11 residues. Germline CDR1 is SNHLY and CDR2 is FYNNEI. This CDR3 reads CASSVLYEQYF. The CDR3 DNA is TGTGCCAGCAGTGTATTGTACGAGCAGTACTTC. Supplemented by reference TRBV2 and TRBJ2-7, the full variable domain reads EPEVTQTPSHQVTQMGQEVILRCVPISNHLYFYWYRQILGQKVEFLVSFYNNEISEKSEIFDDQFSVERPDGSNFTLKIRSTKLEDSAMYFCASSVLYEQYFGPGTRLTVT.

V is TRBV19 and J is TRBJ2-2, with 10 bases that match TRBD2. CDR1 and CDR2 (germline): LNHDA, SQIVND (reference sequence). The CDR3 covers 16 residues. V was pared by 7 bases and J by 0 bases, with 5 bases of the junction left unmatched. CDR3 coding DNA: TGTGCCAGTAAGGTAGCGGGGGGACCGAACACCGGGGAGCTGTTTTTT. This sequence encodes CASKVAGGPNTGELFF.

The V call is TRBV6-4, the J call TRBJ1-6; no reliable D call. The germline V gene has CDR1 MRHNA and CDR2 SNTAGT. V lost 8 bases, J lost 7 bases, and 12 bases lay in between. This CDR3 region has 13 residues. For the CDR3, the DNA is TGTGCCAGCGGGAGGACGGGCAATTCACCCCTCCACTTT. It codes for CASGRTGNSPLHF.

With respect to this clone: The sample carries other DNA sequences with the same CDR3. The genes are TRBV10-3 and TRBJ2-7; maybe TRBD2 (5 bases). This CDR3 has 13 amino acids. The germline V gene encodes CDR1 ENHRY and CDR2 SYGVKD. V shed 3 bases and J shed 0 bases, with 6 bases lying between them. CDR3: CAISEGSSYEQYF. The DNA of the CDR3 is TGTGCCATCAGTGAAGGGAGCTCCTACGAGCAGTACTTC.

This chain uses TRBV6-4 with TRBJ1-6; unclear D gene. Deletions cut 0 bases from V and 7 bases from J, with 10 bases between. In germline, CDR1 is MRHNA, CDR2 SNTAGT. The CDR3 runs to 15 residues. The CDR3 here is CASSDSMRQNSPLHF. The CDR3 nucleotides are TGTGCCAGCAGTGACTCGATGAGGCAGAATTCACCCCTCCACTTT.

This rearrangement joins TRBV11-2 to TRBJ1-1; tentatively, D is TRBD1 (5 bases). Germline V CDR1 and CDR2: SGHAT, FQNNGV. V gave up 1 base and J gave up 7 bases, with 13 bases separating them. This CDR3 contains 14 residues. CDR3 sequence reads: CASSLGTLYLEAFF. CDR3 sequence (DNA): TGTGCCAGCAGCTTAGGGACATTATACCTTGAAGCTTTCTTT.

CDR3 protein: CSGNRGPLHF. The CDR3 DNA sequence: TGCAGCGGGAACAGGGGGCCCCTCCACTTT. V and J are TRBV29-1 and TRBJ1-6; 8 bases are a match to TRBD1. The V gene end was trimmed by 7 bases and the J gene end by 13 bases; junction bases not matched to a gene: 3. This CDR3 region has 10 residues. Germline V gene data show CDR1 as SQVTM and CDR2 as ANQGSEA.

CDR3 sequence: CASSSMLGQWELFF. The CDR3 region has the DNA TGTGCCAGCAGCTCGATGCTGGGGCAGTGGGAGCTGTTTTTT. The chain has TRBV7-2 and TRBJ2-2, with a tentative D call TRBD1 (5 bases). The CDR3 sequence is 14 residues long. Trimming took off 4 bases at V and 9 bases at J, with 15 bases between the two ends. Per the germline V gene, CDR1 is SGHTA and CDR2 is FQGNSA.

This clone appeared a single time. The J gene is TRBJ2-1, the V gene TRBV28; TRBD1 is a possible D gene (5 bases). The CDR3 has 14 amino acids. Germline V lookup: CDR1 MDHEN, CDR2 SYDVKM. With 3 bases removed from V and 2 bases from J, the gap between germline ends came to 8 bases. The CDR3 DNA reads as TGTGCCAGCAGTTTTCACAGGACCTACAATGAGCAGTTCTTC. It yields the protein CASSFHRTYNEQFF.

The genes are TRBV24-1 and TRBJ2-1; the match to TRBD1 covers 7 bases. The J segment lost 11 bases and the V segment lost 4 bases, leaving 4 bases of the junction unmatched. In germline, CDR1 is KGHDR, CDR2 SFDVKD. This CDR3 has 12 residues. The CDR3 protein is CATSERGRKQFF. DNA for the CDR3: TGTGCCACCAGTGAGAGGGGGCGGAAGCAGTTCTTC.

This clone was counted a single time. The V call is TRBV10-2, the J call TRBJ2-1; 13 bases line up with TRBD2. J gave up 6 bases and V 7 bases, and 6 bases lay outside the gene matches. Germline V gene lookup returns CDR1 WSHSY and CDR2 SAAADI. CDR3 size: 15 residues. The CDR3 DNA follows: TGCGCCAGCATGTTCGGACTAGCGGGGGCCAATGAGCAGTTCTTC. This encodes CASMFGLAGANEQFF.